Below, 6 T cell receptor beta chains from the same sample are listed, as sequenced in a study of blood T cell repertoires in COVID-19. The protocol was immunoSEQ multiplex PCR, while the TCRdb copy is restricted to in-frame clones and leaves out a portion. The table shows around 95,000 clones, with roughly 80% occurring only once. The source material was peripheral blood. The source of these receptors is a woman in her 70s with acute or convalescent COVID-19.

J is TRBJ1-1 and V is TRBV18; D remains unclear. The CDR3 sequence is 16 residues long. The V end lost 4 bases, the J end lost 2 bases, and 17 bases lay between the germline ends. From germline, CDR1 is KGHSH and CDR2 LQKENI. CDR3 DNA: TGTGCCAGCTCACTCATTCGTCCAGGAGGTAACACTGAAGCTTTCTTT. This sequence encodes CASSLIRPGGNTEAFF.

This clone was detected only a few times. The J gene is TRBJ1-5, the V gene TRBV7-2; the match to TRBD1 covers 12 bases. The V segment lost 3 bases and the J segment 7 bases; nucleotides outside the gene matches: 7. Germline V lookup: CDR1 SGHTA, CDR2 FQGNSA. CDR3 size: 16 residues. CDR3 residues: CASSLGGQGAWQPQHF. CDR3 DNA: TGTGCCAGCAGCTTGGGGGGACAGGGGGCATGGCAGCCCCAGCATTTT.

CDR3 bases: TGTGCCAGCAGGAGCCAGGGGGCGGGAGGAAACACCATATATTTT. Translation gives CASRSQGAGGNTIYF. The V gene is TRBV2, the J gene TRBJ1-3; 8 nucleotides line up with TRBD1. The CDR3 spans 15 residues. Germline CDR1 is SNHLY and CDR2 is FYNNEI. With V trimmed by 6 bases and J by 4 bases, 8 bases remained unmatched. The complete variable domain, with remaining parts taken from reference TRBV2 and TRBJ1-3, reads EPEVTQTPSHQVTQMGQEVILRCVPISNHLYFYWYRQILGQKVEFLVSFYNNEISEKSEIFDDQFSVERPDGSNFTLKIRSTKLEDSAMYFCASRSQGAGGNTIYFGEGSWLTVV.

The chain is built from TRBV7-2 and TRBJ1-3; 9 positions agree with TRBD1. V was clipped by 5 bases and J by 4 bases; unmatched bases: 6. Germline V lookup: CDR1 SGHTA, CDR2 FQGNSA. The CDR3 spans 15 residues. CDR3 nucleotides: TGTGCCAGCAGCCGGGACAGGGATACGGGAAACACCATATATTTT. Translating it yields CASSRDRDTGNTIYF.

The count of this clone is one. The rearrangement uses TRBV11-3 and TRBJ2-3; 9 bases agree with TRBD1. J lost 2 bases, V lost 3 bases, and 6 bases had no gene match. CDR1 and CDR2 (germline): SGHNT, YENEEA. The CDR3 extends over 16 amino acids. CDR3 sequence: CASSLEGQGLTDTQYF. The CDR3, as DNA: TGTGCCAGCAGCTTGGAGGGACAGGGACTCACAGATACGCAGTATTTT.

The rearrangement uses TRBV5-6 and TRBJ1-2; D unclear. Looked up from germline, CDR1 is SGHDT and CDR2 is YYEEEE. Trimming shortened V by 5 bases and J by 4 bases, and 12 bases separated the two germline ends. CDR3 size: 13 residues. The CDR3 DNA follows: TGTGCCAGCAGTTCAGCTAGGAGCTATGGCTACACCTTC. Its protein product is CASSSARSYGYTF.